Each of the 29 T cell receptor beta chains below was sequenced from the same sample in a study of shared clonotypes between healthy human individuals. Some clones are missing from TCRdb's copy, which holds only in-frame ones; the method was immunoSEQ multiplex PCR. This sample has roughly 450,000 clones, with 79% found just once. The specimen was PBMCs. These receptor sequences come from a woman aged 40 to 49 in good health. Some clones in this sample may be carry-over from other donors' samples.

CDR3: CASSLGAGGNEQFF. In DNA, the CDR3 is TGTGCCAGCAGCCTAGGTGCAGGGGGGAATGAGCAGTTCTTC. The chain joins TRBV7-2 to TRBJ2-1; D is possibly TRBD1 (7 bases). CDR3 size: 14 residues. Per germline, CDR1 SGHTA and CDR2 FQGNSA. V lost 5 bases to trimming and J lost 7 bases, with 15 bases between them.

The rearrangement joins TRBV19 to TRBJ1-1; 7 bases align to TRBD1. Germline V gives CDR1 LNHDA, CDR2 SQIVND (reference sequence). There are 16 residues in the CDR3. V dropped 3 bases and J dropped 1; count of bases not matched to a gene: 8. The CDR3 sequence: CASSILLGQRNTEAFF. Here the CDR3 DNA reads TGTGCCAGTAGTATCCTACTGGGACAGCGGAACACTGAAGCTTTCTTT.

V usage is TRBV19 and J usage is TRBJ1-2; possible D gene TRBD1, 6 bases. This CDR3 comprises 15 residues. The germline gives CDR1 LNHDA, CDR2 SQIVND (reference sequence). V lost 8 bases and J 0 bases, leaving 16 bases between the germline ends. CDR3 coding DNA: TGTGCCAGTCGATTCCCGGGACACACTAACTATGGCTACACCTTC. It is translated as CASRFPGHTNYGYTF.

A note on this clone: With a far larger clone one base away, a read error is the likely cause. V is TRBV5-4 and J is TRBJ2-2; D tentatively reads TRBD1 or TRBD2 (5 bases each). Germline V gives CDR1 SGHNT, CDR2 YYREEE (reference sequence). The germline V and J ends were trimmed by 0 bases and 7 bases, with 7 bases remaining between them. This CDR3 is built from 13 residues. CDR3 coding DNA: TGTGCCAGCAGCTTGGGGGGGTGCGGGGAGCTGTTTTTT. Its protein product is CASSLGGCGELFF.

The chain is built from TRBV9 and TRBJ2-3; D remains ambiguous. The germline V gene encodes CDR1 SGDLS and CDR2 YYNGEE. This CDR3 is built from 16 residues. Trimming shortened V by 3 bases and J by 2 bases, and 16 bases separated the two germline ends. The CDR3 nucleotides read TGTGCCAGCAGCGCGGGCCTTTCGACTCTCACAGATACGCAGTATTTT. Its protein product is CASSAGLSTLTDTQYF.

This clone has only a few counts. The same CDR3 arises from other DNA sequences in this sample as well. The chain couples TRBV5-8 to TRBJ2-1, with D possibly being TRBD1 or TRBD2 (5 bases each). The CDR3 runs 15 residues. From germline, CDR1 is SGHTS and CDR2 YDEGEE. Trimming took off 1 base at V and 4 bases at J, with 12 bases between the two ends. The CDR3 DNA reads TGTGCCAGCAGCTTGCGCGGTGGGACGTACAATGAGCAGTTCTTC. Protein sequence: CASSLRGGTYNEQFF.

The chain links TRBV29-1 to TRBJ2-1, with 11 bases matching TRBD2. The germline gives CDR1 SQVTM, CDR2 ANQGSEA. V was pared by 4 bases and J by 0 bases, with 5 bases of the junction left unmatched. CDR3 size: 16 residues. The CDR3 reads CSVADTSGSSYNEQFF. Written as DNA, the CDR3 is TGCAGCGTTGCAGATACTAGCGGGAGCTCCTACAATGAGCAGTTCTTC.

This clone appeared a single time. CDR3 coding DNA: TGTGCCTGGGACTCGGGGACGGGGGAGCAGTACTTC. Its protein product is CAWDSGTGEQYF. The chain is built from TRBV30 and TRBJ2-7; D is perhaps TRBD1 or TRBD2 (5 bases each). The germline CDR1 and CDR2 sequences are GTSNPN and SVGIG (reference sequence). Trimming stripped 5 bases from V and 7 bases from J, with 15 bases between. The length of the CDR3 is 12 residues.

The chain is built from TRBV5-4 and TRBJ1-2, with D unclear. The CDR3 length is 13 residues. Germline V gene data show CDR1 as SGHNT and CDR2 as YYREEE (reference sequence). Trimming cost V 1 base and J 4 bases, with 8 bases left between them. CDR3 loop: CASSLSHGYGYTF. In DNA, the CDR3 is TGTGCCAGCAGCTTGAGCCACGGCTATGGCTACACCTTC.

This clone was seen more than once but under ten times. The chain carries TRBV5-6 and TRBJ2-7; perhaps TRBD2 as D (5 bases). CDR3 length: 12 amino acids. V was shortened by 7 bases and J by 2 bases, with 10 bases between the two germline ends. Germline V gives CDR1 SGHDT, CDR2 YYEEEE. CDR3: CASSAGPYEQYF. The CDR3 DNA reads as TGTGCCAGCTCGGCGGGTCCCTACGAGCAGTACTTC.

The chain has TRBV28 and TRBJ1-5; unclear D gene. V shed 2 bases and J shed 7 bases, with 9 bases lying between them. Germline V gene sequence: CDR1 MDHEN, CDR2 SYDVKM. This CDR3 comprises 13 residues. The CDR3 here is CASSLGWEQPQHF. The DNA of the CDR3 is TGTGCCAGCAGTTTAGGGTGGGAGCAGCCCCAGCATTTT.

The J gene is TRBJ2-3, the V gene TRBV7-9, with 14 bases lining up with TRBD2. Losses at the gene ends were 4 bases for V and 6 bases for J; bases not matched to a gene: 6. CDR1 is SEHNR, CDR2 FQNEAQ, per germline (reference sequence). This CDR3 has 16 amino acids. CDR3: CASSSGLAGASDTQYF. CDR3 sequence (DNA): TGTGCCAGCAGCTCGGGACTAGCGGGAGCCTCGGATACGCAGTATTTT.

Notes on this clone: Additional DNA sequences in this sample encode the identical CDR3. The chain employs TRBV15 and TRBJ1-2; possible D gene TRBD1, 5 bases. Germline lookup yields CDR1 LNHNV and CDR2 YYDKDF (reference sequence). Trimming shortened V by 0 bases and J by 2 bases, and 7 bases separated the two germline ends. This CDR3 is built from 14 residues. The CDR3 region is CATSRDRGNYGYTF. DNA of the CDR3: TGTGCCACCAGCAGAGATAGGGGCAACTATGGCTACACCTTC.

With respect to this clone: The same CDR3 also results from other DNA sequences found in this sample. CDR3 in amino acids: CASSSYNQPQHF. The CDR3 nucleotides read TGTGCCAGCAGCTCCTACAATCAGCCCCAGCATTTT. V is TRBV7-2 and J is TRBJ1-5; unclear D gene. The CDR3 contains 12 residues. Germline V gives CDR1 SGHTA, CDR2 FQGNSA. V was shortened by 4 bases and J by 3 bases, with 4 bases between the two germline ends.

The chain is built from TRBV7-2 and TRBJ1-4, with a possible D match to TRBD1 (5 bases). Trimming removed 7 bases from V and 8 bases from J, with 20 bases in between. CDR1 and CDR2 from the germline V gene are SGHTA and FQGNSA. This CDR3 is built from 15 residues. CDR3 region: CASNSPLGAGEKLFF. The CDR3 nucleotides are TGTGCCAGCAACTCCCCCCTCGGGGCCGGAGAAAAACTGTTTTTT.

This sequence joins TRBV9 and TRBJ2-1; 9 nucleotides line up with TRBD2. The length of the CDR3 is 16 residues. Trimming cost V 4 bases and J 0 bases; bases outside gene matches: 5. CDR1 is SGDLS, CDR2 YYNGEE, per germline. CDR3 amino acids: CASSPHSGSSYNEQFF. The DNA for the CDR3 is TGTGCCAGCAGCCCCCATAGCGGGAGCTCCTACAATGAGCAGTTCTTC.

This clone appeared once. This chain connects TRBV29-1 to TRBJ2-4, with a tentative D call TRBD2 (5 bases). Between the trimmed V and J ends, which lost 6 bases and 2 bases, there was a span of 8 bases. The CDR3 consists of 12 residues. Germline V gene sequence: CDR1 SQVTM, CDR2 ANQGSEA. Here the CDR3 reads CSVGESKNIQYF. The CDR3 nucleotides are TGCAGCGTCGGGGAATCCAAAAACATTCAGTACTTC.

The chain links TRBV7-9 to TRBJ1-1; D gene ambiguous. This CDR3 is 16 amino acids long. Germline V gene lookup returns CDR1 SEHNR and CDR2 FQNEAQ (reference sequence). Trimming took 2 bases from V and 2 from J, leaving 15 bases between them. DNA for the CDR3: TGTGCCAGCAGCTTAATCTTAGGAGACTTAAACACTGAAGCTTTCTTT. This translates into CASSLILGDLNTEAFF.

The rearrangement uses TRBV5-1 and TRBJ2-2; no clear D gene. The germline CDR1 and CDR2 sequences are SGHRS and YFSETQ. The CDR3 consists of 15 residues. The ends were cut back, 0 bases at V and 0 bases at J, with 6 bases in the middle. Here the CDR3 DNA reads TGCGCCAGCAGCTTGGTCGTCACGAACACCGGGGAGCTGTTTTTT. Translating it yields CASSLVVTNTGELFF.

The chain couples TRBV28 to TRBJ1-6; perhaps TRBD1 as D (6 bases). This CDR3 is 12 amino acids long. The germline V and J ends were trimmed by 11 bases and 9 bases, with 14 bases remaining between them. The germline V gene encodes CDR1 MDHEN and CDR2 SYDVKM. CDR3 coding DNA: TGTGCCGGAGGGACACCCCCTTCACCCCTCCACTTT. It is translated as CAGGTPPSPLHF.

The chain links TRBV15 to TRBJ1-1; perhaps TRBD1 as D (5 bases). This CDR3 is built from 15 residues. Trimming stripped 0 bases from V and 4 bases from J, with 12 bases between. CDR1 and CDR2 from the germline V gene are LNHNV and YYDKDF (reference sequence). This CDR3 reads CATSRDSRVATEAFF. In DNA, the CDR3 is TGTGCCACCAGCAGAGATAGCAGGGTGGCCACTGAAGCTTTCTTT.

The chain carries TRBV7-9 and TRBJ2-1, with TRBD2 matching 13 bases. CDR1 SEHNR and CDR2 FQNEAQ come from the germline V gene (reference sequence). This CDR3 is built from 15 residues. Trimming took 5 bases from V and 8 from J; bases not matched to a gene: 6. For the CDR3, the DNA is TGTGCCAGCAGCCAGGGACTAGCGGGAAGAGATGAGCAGTTCTTC. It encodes CASSQGLAGRDEQFF.

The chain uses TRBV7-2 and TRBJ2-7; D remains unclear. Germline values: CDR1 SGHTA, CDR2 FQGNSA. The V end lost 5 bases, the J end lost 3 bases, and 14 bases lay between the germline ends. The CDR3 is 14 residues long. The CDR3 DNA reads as TGTGCCAGCAGCCCCCTCTCAGTTGGCTACGAGCAGTACTTC. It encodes CASSPLSVGYEQYF.

The CDR3 coding sequence is TGTGCCAGCAGCTTAATTTACAGCTCCTACAATGAGCAGTTCTTC. This codes for CASSLIYSSYNEQFF. J is TRBJ2-1 and V is TRBV7-9; unclear D gene. The CDR3 runs to 15 residues. Trimming pared 2 bases from V and 0 bases from J, leaving 8 bases between. CDR1 and CDR2 (germline): SEHNR, FQNEAQ (reference sequence).

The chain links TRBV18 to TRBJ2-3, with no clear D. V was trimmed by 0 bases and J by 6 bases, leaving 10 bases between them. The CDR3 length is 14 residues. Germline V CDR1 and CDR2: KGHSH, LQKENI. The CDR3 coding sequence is TGTGCCAGCTCACCACCATATGGATCTGATACGCAGTATTTT. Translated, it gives CASSPPYGSDTQYF.

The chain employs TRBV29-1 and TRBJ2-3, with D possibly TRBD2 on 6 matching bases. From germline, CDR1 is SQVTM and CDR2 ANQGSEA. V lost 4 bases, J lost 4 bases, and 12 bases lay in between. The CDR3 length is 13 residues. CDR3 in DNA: TGCAGCGTTGGGGGGGTAGTATCAGATACGCAGTATTTT. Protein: CSVGGVVSDTQYF.

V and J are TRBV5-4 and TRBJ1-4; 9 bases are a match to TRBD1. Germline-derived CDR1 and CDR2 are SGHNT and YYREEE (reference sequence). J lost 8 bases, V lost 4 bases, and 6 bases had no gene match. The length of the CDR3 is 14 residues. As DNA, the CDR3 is TGTGCCAGCAGCCGGGGACAGGGTCGAGAAAAACTGTTTTTT. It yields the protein CASSRGQGREKLFF.

CDR3 nucleotides: TGTGCCAGCAGCTTGGGGGGTAGCTCGGAGACCCAGTACTTC. It specifies CASSLGGSSETQYF. This chain joins TRBV5-6 and TRBJ2-5; D is undetermined. Germline values: CDR1 SGHDT, CDR2 YYEEEE. The CDR3 has 14 residues. V was clipped by 0 bases and J by 5 bases, with 11 bases between them.

This CDR3 reads CASPKTTGNEQFF. CDR3 DNA sequence: TGTGCCAGCCCTAAGACTACGGGCAATGAGCAGTTCTTC. J is TRBJ2-1 and V is TRBV6-5, with D possibly matching TRBD2 (5 bases). The CDR3 has 13 residues. The ends were cut back, 8 bases at V and 6 bases at J, with 14 bases in the middle. Germline V CDR1 and CDR2: MNHEY, SVGAGI.